This entry concerns a single TCR beta chain. Its antigen is unidentified. It was RNA transcripts that yielded the amplified TCR beta CDR3 regions. The primer set for the first-round RT-PCR of the TCR CDR3 was HTBI. TCRdb used MiXCR to reprocess the multiplex PCR reads, holding one entry per CDR3 protein. Of hundreds of thousands of distinct CDR3 sequences in the sample, less than 20% were seen once. The sample belongs to a study of T cells in Graves' hyperthyroidism and ophthalmopathy. Enrolled ophthalmopathy patients presented with a Clinical Activity Score of at least 3, a NOSPECS grade of at least 4, and disease duration under 3 months. From 8.5 to 10 ml of fresh peripheral blood, PBMCs were isolated. Study-wide findings and caveats: Ophthalmopathy was separated from stable hyperthyroidism by a 13 V-J model.

The CDR3 covers 11 residues. The germline CDR1 and CDR2 sequences are GTSNPN and SVGIG (reference sequence). V was pared by 4 bases and J by 2 bases, with 3 bases between. The chain combines TRBV30 with TRBJ1-3; D unresolved. The TCR sequence derives from a man aged 40-50 years with Graves' ophthalmopathy. Source material: blood. This CDR3 reads CAWMPGNTIYF. The CDR3 DNA follows: TGTGCCTGGATGCCTGGAAACACCATATATTTT.